The clone carrying this T cell receptor (beta chain) was seen repeatedly, ten times or more. J was trimmed by 4 bases and V by 4 bases; bases with no gene match: 2. The germline CDR1 and CDR2 sequences are SQVTM and ANQGSEA. The CDR3 length is 13 residues. The sample comes from a study of human T cells and chemical hapten exposure. TCRdb processed the RACE reads anew with MiXCR; each CDR3 protein has one entry. The sample records some 88,000 distinct CDR3 sequences, about 11% being singletons. Time point of the sample: patch test 2, 6 weeks after DPC sensitization. Specified treatment: therapeutic diphenylcyclopropenone sensitization with weekly scalp DPC. Participating donors were patients with alopecia, aged 18 to 70 years, considered appropriate candidates for DPC.

This TCR was sampled from a man aged 35-49 years with alopecia areata. Some clones in this sample may be carry-over from other donors' samples. This sample comprised whole blood, obtained in connection with sensitization to the hapten diphenylcyclopropenone (DPC). The chain joins TRBV29-1 to TRBJ2-3, with 10 bases lining up with TRBD2. The CDR3 DNA reads TGCAGCGTTGGCGGACTAGCGGCAGATACGCAGTATTTT. Amino acid sequence: CSVGGLAADTQYF.